The T cell receptor beta chain described here comes from a study of blood T cells in healthy people across ages. CDR3 length: 14 amino acids. Germline V gives CDR1 SEHNR, CDR2 FQNEAQ (reference sequence). V was pared by 1 base and J by 3 bases, with 9 bases between. A sample-barcoded 5' primer and a J-beta primer mix were used in a second PCR of about 6 to 12 cycles. TCRdb passed the 5' RACE reads through MiXCR, listing each CDR3 protein once. The repertoire holds around 1,600,000 distinct CDR3 sequences, with roughly 43% as singletons. The specimen was blood. This chain links TRBV7-9 with TRBJ1-1; no clear D gene. The sequence was collected from a woman under 30 in good health. Here the CDR3 reads CASSLGLPYTEAFF. The DNA for the CDR3 is TGTGCCAGCAGCTTAGGTTTACCCTACACTGAAGCTTTCTTT.